The rows below give T cell receptor beta chains drawn from one sample of a study of cytomegalovirus exposure and HLA in healthy donors. Data came from immunoSEQ multiplex PCR; TCRdb stores just in-frame clones and leaves some out. In the table there are some 88,000 clones, 60% to 70% of which are singletons. The sequencing sample was made of PBMCs. These receptors were taken from a woman in her 30s in good health and CMV-seronegative. Both conserved end residues are part of each CDR3. D genes are given only for firm matches. The size field is filled for only some rows; it gives once, few, many or a size class.

V: TRBV2; size: .; D: .; J: TRBJ2-5; CDR3: CASSPQETQYF; DNA: TGTGCCAGCAGTCCTCAGGAGACCCAGTACTTC
V: TRBV10-2; size: .; D: .; J: TRBJ2-7; CDR3: CASIRRAPGLRNEQYF; DNA: TGCGCCAGCATAAGACGGGCTCCGGGGTTGAGGAACGAGCAGTACTTC
V: TRBV28; size: .; D: TRBD1; J: TRBJ1-5; CDR3: CASSLPPDRRNQPQHF; DNA: TGTGCCAGCAGTCTACCCCCGGACAGGCGCAATCAGCCCCAGCATTTT
V: TRBV2; size: few; D: .; J: TRBJ2-7; CDR3: CASSEWQIPGEQYF; DNA: TGTGCCAGCAGTGAATGGCAGATCCCAGGCGAGCAGTACTTC
V: TRBV2; size: .; D: TRBD1; J: TRBJ1-4; CDR3: CASSGTGNPNEKLFF; DNA: TGTGCCAGCAGTGGGACAGGGAATCCTAATGAAAAACTGTTTTTT
V: TRBV4-1; size: .; D: TRBD2; J: TRBJ2-7; CDR3: CASSQVSGSTYEQYF; DNA: TGCGCCAGCAGCCAAGTTAGCGGGTCTACCTACGAGCAGTACTTC
V: TRBV7-8; size: .; D: TRBD2; J: TRBJ2-5; CDR3: CASSQGLKETQYF; DNA: TGTGCCAGCAGCCAGGGACTAAAAGAGACCCAGTACTTC
V: TRBV6-1; size: .; D: .; J: TRBJ2-7; CDR3: CASRGQYF; DNA: TGTGCCAGCCGGGGGCAGTACTTC
V: TRBV7-8; size: .; D: .; J: TRBJ2-7; CDR3: CASSLEAVGAGGYEQYF; DNA: TGTGCCAGCAGCTTAGAGGCCGTTGGGGCAGGGGGGTACGAGCAGTACTTC
V: TRBV27; size: .; D: .; J: TRBJ2-2; CDR3: CASSLSNRAYTNTGELFF; DNA: TGTGCCAGCAGTTTATCAAACAGGGCCTACACGAACACCGGGGAGCTGTTTTTT
V: TRBV2; size: .; D: TRBD1; J: TRBJ1-4; CDR3: CASSEAGTGSNEKLFF; DNA: TGTGCCAGCAGTGAAGCGGGGACAGGGTCGAATGAAAAACTGTTTTTT